This T cell receptor (beta chain) was sequenced for a study of patients and donors after allogeneic stem cell transplantation. Each CDR3 protein gets one entry after TCRdb re-called the RT-PCR reads with MiXCR. The table includes roughly 880,000 distinct CDR3 sequences, roughly 17% detected once. The junction had 3 bases not matched to a gene; V was cut back by 5 bases and J by 3 bases. Germline assignment: CDR1 SGHVS and CDR2 FQNEAQ. The CDR3 is made up of 13 amino acids. The material sequenced was blood, either unsorted or a sorted T cell fraction (not recorded which). The V call is TRBV7-8, the J call TRBJ2-5; 7 nucleotides line up with TRBD1. This clonotype originated in a human donor who was either an allogeneic HSCT recipient or a stem cell or donor lymphocyte infusion donor (not recorded which). It is not recorded whose cells these are; they may come from a transplant donor. CDR3 coding DNA: TGTGCCAGCAGCGCCGGACAGGAAGAGACCCAGTACTTC. This gives the protein CASSAGQEETQYF.